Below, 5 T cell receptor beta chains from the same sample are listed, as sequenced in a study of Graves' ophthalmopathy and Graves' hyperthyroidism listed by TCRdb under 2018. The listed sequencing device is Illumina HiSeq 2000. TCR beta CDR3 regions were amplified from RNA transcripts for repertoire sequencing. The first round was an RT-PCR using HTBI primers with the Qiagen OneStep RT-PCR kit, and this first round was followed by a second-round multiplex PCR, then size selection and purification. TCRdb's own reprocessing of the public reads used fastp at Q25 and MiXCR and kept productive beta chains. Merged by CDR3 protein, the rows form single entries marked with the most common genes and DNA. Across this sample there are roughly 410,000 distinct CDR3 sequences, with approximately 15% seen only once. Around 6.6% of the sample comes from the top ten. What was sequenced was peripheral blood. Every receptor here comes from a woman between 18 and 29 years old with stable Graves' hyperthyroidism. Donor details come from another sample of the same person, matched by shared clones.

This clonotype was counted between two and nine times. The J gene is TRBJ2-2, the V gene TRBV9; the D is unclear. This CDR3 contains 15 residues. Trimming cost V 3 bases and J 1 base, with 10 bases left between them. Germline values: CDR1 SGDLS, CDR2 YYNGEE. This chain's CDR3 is CASSADLRNTGELFF. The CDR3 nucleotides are TGTGCCAGCAGCGCAGATCTACGGAACACCGGGGAGCTGTTTTTT.

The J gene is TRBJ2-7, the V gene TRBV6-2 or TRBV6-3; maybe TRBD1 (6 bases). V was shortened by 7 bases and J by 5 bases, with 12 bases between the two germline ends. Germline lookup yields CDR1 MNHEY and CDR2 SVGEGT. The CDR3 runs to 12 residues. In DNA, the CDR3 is TGTGCCAGCACCCAGGGGAGCCACGAGCAGTACTTC. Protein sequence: CASTQGSHEQYF.

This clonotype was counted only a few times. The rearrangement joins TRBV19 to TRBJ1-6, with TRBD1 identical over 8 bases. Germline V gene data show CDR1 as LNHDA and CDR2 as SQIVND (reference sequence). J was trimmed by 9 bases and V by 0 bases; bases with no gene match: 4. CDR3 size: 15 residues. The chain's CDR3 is CASSIDGQGGSPLHF. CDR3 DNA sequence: TGTGCCAGTAGTATAGACGGACAGGGAGGTTCACCCCTCCACTTT.

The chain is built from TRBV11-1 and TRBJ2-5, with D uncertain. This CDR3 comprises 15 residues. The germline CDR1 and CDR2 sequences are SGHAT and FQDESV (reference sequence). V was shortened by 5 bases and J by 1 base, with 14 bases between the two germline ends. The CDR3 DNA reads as TGTGCCAGCAGCCAAGATCGCTCCCTCCAAGAGACCCAGTACTTC. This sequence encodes CASSQDRSLQETQYF.

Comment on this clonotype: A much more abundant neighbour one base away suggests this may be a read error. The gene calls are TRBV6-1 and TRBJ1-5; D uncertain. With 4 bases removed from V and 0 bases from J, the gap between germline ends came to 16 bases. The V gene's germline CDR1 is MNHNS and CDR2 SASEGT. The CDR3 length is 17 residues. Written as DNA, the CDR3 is TGTGCCAGCAGTGCGCCGTTCCACACCTATAGCAATCAGCCCCAGCATTTT. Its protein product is CASSAPFHTYSNQPQHF.